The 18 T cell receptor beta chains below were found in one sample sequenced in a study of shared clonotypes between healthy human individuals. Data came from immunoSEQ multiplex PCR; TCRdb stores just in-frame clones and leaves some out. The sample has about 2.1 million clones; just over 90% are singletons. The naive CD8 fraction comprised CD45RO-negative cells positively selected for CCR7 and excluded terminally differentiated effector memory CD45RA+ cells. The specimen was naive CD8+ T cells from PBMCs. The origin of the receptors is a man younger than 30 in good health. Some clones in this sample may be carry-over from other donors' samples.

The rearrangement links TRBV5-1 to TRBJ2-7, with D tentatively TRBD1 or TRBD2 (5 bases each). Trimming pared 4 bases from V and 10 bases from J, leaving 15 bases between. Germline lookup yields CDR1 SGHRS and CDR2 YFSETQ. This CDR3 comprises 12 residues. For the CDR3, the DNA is TGCGCCAGCAGCCTATCTCCCCGGGACCAGTACTTC. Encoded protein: CASSLSPRDQYF.

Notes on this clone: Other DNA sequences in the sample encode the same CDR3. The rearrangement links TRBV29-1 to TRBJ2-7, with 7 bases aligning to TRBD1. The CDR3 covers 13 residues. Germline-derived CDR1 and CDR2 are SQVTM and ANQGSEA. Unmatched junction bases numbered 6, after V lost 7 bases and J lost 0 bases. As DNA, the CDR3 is TGCAGCGCACGGACAGGTGTCTCCTACGAGCAGTACTTC. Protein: CSARTGVSYEQYF.

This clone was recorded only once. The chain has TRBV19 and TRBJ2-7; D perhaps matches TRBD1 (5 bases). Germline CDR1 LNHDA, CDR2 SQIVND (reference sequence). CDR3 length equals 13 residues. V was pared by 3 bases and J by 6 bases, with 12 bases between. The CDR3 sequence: CASSMQGLREQYF. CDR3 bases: TGTGCCAGTAGTATGCAGGGCCTGCGCGAGCAGTACTTC.

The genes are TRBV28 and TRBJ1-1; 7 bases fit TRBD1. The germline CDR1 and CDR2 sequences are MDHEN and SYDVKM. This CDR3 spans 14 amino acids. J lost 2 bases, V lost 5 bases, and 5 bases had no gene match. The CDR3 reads CASSPRQGNTEAFF. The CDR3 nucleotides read TGTGCCAGCAGTCCACGACAGGGAAACACTGAAGCTTTCTTT.

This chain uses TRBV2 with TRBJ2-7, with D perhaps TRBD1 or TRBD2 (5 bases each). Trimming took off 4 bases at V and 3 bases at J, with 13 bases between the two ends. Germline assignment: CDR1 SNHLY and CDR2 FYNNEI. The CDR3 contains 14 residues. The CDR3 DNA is TGTGCCAGCAGTGGAGTGGGGGTGGGCTACGAGCAGTACTTC. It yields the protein CASSGVGVGYEQYF. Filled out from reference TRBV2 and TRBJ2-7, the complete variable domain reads EPEVTQTPSHQVTQMGQEVILRCVPISNHLYFYWYRQILGQKVEFLVSFYNNEISEKSEIFDDQFSVERPDGSNFTLKIRSTKLEDSAMYFCASSGVGVGYEQYFGPGTRLTVT.

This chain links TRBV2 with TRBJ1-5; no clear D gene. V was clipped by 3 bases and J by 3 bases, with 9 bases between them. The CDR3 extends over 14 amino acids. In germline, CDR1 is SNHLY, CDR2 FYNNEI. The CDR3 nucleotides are TGTGCCAGCAGTGATATTAAGATCAATCAGCCCCAGCATTTT. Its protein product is CASSDIKINQPQHF.

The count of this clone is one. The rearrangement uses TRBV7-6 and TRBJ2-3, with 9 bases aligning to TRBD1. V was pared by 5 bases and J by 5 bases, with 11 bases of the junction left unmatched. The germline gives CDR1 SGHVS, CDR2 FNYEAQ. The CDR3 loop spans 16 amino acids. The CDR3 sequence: CASSERTGALIDTQYF. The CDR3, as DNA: TGTGCCAGCAGCGAAAGGACAGGGGCGCTCATAGATACGCAGTATTTT.

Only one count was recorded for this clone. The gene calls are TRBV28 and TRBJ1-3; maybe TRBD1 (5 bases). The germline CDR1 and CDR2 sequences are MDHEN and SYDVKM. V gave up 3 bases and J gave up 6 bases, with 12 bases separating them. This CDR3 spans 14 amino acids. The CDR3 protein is CASSFGGTVNTIYF. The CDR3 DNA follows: TGTGCCAGCAGTTTCGGGGGGACCGTAAACACCATATATTTT.

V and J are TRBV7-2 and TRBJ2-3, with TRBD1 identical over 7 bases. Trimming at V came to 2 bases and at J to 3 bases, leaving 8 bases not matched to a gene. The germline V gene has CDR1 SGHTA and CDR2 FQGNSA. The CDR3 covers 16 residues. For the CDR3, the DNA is TGTGCCAGCAGCTTAAGACAGGGCTTTCTGACAGATACGCAGTATTTT. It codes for CASSLRQGFLTDTQYF.

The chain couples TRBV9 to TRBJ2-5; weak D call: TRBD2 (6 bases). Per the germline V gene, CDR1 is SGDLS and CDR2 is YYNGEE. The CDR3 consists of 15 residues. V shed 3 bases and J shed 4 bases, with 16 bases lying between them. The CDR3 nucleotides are TGTGCCAGCAGCGCCGCCGGGGGAGGAGGAGAGACCCAGTACTTC. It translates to CASSAAGGGGETQYF.

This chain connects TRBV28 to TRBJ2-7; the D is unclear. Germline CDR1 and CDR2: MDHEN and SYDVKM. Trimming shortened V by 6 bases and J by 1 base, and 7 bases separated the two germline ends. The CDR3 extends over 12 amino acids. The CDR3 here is CASRPRSYEQYF. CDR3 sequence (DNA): TGTGCCAGCAGACCAAGGTCCTACGAGCAGTACTTC. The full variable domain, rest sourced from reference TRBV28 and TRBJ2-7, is DVKVTQSSRYLVKRTGEKVFLECVQDMDHENMFWYRQDPGLGLRLIYFSYDVKMKEKGDIPEGYSVSREKKERFSLILESASTNQTSMYLCASRPRSYEQYFGPGTRLTVT.

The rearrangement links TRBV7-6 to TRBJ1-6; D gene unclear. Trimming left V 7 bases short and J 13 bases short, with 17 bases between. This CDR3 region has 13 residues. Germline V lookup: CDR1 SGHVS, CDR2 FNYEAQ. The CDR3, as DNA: TGTGCCAGCACCCCCGGGCCCCTCGGGCCCCTCCACTTT. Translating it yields CASTPGPLGPLHF.

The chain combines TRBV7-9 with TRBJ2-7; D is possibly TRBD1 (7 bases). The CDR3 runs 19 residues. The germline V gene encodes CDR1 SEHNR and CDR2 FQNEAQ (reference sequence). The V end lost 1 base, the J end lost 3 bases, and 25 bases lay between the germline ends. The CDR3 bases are TGTGCCAGCAGCTTAGTTTCAGGTATTAGTTCTCAGGGGGGCTACGAGCAGTACTTC. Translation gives CASSLVSGISSQGGYEQYF.

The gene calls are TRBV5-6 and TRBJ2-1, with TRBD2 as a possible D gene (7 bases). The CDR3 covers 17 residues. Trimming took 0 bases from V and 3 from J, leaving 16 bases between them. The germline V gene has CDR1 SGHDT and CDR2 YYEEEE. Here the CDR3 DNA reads TGTGCCAGCAGCTTGGTGGGGTGGGAGGGGGTCTACAATGAGCAGTTCTTC. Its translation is CASSLVGWEGVYNEQFF.

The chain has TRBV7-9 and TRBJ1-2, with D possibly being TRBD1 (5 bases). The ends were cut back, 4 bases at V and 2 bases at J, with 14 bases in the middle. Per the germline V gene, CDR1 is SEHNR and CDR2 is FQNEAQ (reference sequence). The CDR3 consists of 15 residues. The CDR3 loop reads CASSSTGTANYGYTF. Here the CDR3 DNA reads TGTGCCAGCAGCTCAACCGGGACGGCCAACTATGGCTACACCTTC.

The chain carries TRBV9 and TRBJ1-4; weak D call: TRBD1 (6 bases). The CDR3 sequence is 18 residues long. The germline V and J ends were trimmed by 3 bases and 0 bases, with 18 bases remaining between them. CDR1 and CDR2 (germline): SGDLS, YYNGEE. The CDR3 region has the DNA TGTGCCAGCAGCGGCTCGGGAGGGGGGTCTGCAACTAATGAAAAACTGTTTTTT. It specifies CASSGSGGGSATNEKLFF.

The CDR3 DNA is TGTGCCAGCAGCCCGCCGGAGATCCCATTGAACACTGAAGCTTTCTTT. Amino acid sequence: CASSPPEIPLNTEAFF. The gene calls are TRBV7-9 and TRBJ1-1; D ambiguous. Germline CDR1 SEHNR, CDR2 FQNEAQ (reference sequence). The V end lost 5 bases, the J end lost 0 bases, and 16 bases lay between the germline ends. CDR3 length equals 16 residues.

CDR3 nucleotide sequence: TGTGCCAGCACCCAAGGCGTTAGCGGGTACAAACCTAGCACAGATACGCAGTATTTT. This sequence encodes CASTQGVSGYKPSTDTQYF. The V call is TRBV11-2, the J call TRBJ2-3; TRBD2 matches 7 bases. This CDR3 comprises 19 residues. Germline CDR1 and CDR2: SGHAT and FQNNGV. With V trimmed by 7 bases and J by 0 bases, 19 bases remained unmatched. Full variable domain (remainder filled in from reference TRBV11-2 and TRBJ2-3): EAGVAQSPRYKIIEKRQSVAFWCNPISGHATLYWYQQILGQGPKLLIQFQNNGVVDDSQLPKDRFSAERLKGVDSTLKIQPAKLEDSAVYLCASTQGVSGYKPSTDTQYFGPGTRLTVL.